This TCR beta chain stems from a study of blood T cell repertoires in COVID-19. Study in general: Both acute and convalescent COVID-19 samples were obtained from the United States, Italy and Spain.

The table came from immunoSEQ multiplex PCR; TCRdb's copy has only in-frame clones and leaves some out. The sample yields 200,000 to 250,000 clones, 88% seen once. The ends were cut back, 7 bases at V and 1 base at J, with 11 bases in the middle. The CDR3 totals 13 residues. Germline lookup yields CDR1 LGHDT and CDR2 YNNKEL (reference sequence). The receptor's source is a woman aged 45 to 65 with acute COVID-19. V is TRBV3-1 (or the pseudogene TRBV3-2) and J is TRBJ2-7; weak D call: TRBD1 (6 bases). Sequencing was carried out using PBMCs or T cells enriched from blood (not recorded which). The CDR3 sequence: CASTQTGSYEQYF. CDR3 DNA sequence: TGTGCCAGCACACAGACAGGATCCTACGAGCAGTACTTC.